This TCR beta chain derives from a study of molecular identifiers for immune sequencing clone quantification. Background on the study: Across replicate runs, RNA obtained from approximately 20,000 or 100,000 naive CD8 cells was divided into five, with four undergoing sequencing.

In the case of this clonotype: Its antigen is currently unknown. This may come from a read error, since a much larger clone is one base off.

Study results and caveats: Naive cells had under 1% of molecules in clones above 20 RNA copies, effectors over 97%. Spike-in Jurkat TCR RNA from a single cell reportedly registered among approximately 1.1 million naive cells.

The CDR3 consists of 13 residues. Listed TCR primers, together with previously described methods, were used for the bulk TCR libraries. TCRdb recomputed calls from the PCR reads with MiXCR, one row per CDR3 protein. The sample carries about half a million distinct CDR3 sequences, under 30% recorded once. Material: naive CD8+ T cells from blood, with Jurkat cell RNA spiked in. Subset of the sample: FACS-sorted CD8+CD4-CCR7+CD45RA+ naive T cells. The TCR originated in a human donor in good health. Some libraries in this study had Jurkat cell RNA spiked in. The genes are TRBV12-3 or TRBV12-4 and TRBJ2-3, with D uncertain. The CDR3 region is CASSLEQEDTRYF. CDR3 nucleotides: TGTGCCAGCAGTTTGGAGCAGGAAGATACGCGGTATTTT.